The text below deals with one TCR beta chain. The data originate from a study of technical replicates of blood from a handful of donors. TCRdb keeps only in-frame clones here, not all; method: immunoSEQ multiplex PCR. The sample lists roughly 80,000 clones, around 94% occurring once. The CDR3 loop spans 17 amino acids. V gave up 1 base and J gave up 0 bases, with 13 bases separating them. Germline V CDR1 and CDR2: SGHVS, FNYEAQ. Source material: T cells isolated from PBMCs. This receptor was taken from a human donor in good health. This sequence joins TRBV7-6 and TRBJ1-3, with D perhaps TRBD1 (5 bases). The CDR3: CASSLVIWDYSGNTIYF. The CDR3, as DNA: TGTGCCAGCAGCTTAGTTATTTGGGACTACTCTGGAAACACCATATATTTT.